The text below deals with one T cell receptor (beta chain). This record comes from a study of human T cells and chemical hapten exposure. This CDR3 comprises 15 residues. The V gene end was trimmed by 8 bases and the J gene end by 4 bases; junction bases not matched to a gene: 9. The germline gives CDR1 SNHLY, CDR2 FYNNEI. TCRdb re-derived calls from the RACE reads in MiXCR, one entry per CDR3 protein. The top ten hold about 8% of the sample, which has approximately 340,000 distinct CDR3 sequences, 5.5% to 8% seen once. Time point specified: patch test 1, 2 weeks after DPC sensitization. This sample's treatment: therapeutic diphenylcyclopropenone sensitization with weekly scalp DPC.

The starting material was whole blood, obtained in connection with sensitization to the hapten diphenylcyclopropenone (DPC). The chain combines TRBV2 with TRBJ2-5, with 11 positions matching TRBD2. The sequence came from a woman aged 18-29 years with alopecia areata. Some clones in this sample may be carry-over from other donors' samples. The CDR3 nucleotides read TGTGCCAGCCGAGGGTCTAGCGGGGGGCCAGAGACCCAGTACTTC. Protein sequence: CASRGSSGGPETQYF.